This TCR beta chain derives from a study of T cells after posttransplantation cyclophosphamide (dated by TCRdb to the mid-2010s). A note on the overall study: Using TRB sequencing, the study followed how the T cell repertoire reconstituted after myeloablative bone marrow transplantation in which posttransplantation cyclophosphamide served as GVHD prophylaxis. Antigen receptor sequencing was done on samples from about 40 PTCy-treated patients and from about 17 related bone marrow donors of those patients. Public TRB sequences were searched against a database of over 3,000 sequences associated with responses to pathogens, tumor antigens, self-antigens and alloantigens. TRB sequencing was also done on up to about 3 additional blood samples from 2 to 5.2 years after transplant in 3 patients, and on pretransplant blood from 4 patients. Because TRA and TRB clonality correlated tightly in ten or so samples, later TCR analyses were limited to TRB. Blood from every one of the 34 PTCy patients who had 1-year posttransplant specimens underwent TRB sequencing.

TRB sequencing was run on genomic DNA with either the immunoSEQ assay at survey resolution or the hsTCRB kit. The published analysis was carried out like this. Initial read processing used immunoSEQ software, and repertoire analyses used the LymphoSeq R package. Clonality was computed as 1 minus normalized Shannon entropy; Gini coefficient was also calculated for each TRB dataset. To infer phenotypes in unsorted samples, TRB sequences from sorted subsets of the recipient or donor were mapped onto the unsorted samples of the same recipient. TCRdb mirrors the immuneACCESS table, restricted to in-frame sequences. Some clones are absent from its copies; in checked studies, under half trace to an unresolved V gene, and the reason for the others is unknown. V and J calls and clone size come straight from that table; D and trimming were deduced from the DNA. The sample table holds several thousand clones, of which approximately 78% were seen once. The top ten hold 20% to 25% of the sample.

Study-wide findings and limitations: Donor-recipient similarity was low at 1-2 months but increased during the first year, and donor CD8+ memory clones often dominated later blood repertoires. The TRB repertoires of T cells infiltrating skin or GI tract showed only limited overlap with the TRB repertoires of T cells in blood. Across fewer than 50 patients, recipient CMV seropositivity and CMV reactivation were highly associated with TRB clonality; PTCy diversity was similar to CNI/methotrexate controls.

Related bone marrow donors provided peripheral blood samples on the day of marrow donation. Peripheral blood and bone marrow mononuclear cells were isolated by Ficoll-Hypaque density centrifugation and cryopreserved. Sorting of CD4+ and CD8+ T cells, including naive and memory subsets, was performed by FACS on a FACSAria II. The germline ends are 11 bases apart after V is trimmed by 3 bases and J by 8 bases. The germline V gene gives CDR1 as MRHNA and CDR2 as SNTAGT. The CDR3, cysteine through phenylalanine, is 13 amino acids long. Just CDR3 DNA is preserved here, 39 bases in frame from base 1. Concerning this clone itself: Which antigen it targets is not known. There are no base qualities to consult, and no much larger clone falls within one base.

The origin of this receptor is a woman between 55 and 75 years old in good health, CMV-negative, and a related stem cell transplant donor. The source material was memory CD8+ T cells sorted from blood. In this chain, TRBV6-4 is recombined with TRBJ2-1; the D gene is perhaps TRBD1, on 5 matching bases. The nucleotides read TGTGCCAGCAGTGAGCAGGGAAGAGATGAGCAGTTCTTC. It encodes CASSEQGRDEQFF.